The 29 T cell receptor beta chains below were found in one sample sequenced in a study of blood T cell repertoires in COVID-19. TCRdb keeps only in-frame clones here, not all; method: immunoSEQ multiplex PCR. The profile shows 250,000 to 350,000 clones, almost 90% of them singletons. Sequenced sample: peripheral blood. Source of these receptors: a woman aged 25 to 45 with COVID-19, enrolled during active disease.

The rearrangement uses TRBV6-5 and TRBJ2-1, with D perhaps matching TRBD2 (5 bases). This CDR3 has 14 amino acids. Germline V gene lookup returns CDR1 MNHEY and CDR2 SVGAGI. V shed 8 bases and J shed 6 bases, with 17 bases lying between them. The CDR3 region is CASEASIRGNEQFF. CDR3 in DNA: TGTGCCAGCGAGGCGAGTATTCGGGGCAATGAGCAGTTCTTC.

The chain uses TRBV5-5 and TRBJ2-7, with D possibly matching TRBD2 (6 bases). V shed 1 base and J shed 1 base, with 12 bases lying between them. Per the germline V gene, CDR1 is SGHKS and CDR2 is YYEKEE (reference sequence). The CDR3 is 15 amino acids. For the CDR3, the DNA is TGTGCCAGCAGCTTGCTACACGGGGGATCCTACGAGCAGTACTTC. Amino acids: CASSLLHGGSYEQYF.

This clone came up a few times. The gene calls are TRBV21-1 and TRBJ1-5; the D call TRBD1 from the table was never checked on the DNA. TRBV21-1 has pseudogene status. The length of the CDR3 is 16 residues. In nucleotides, the CDR3 is TGTGCCAGCAGCAAAGTAGGGACAAATAGCAATCAGCCCCAGCATTTT. This encodes CASSKVGTNSNQPQHF.

The rearrangement joins TRBV7-2 to TRBJ2-7; 7 nucleotides match TRBD2. The germline gives CDR1 SGHTA, CDR2 FQGNSA. Losses at the gene ends were 1 base for V and 5 bases for J; bases not matched to a gene: 5. The CDR3 has 14 amino acids. The CDR3 region is CASSLGTSSNEQYF. DNA of the CDR3: TGTGCCAGCAGCTTAGGGACTAGTTCCAACGAGCAGTACTTC.

The V call is TRBV5-1, the J call TRBJ1-3; D gene unclear. This CDR3 has 15 amino acids. V lost 2 bases and J 0 bases, leaving 9 bases between the germline ends. Per germline, CDR1 SGHRS and CDR2 YFSETQ. The CDR3 region is CASSFGGYSGNTIYF. DNA for the CDR3: TGCGCCAGCAGCTTCGGAGGCTACTCTGGAAACACCATATATTTT.

The chain has TRBV6-2 or TRBV6-3 and TRBJ2-1, with 8 bases fitting TRBD2. J gave up 3 bases and V 5 bases, and 0 bases lay outside the gene matches. There are 13 residues in the CDR3. Looked up from germline, CDR1 is MNHEY and CDR2 is SVGEGT. In nucleotides, the CDR3 is TGTGCCAGCAGTGGGACTAGCTACAATGAGCAGTTCTTC. Its protein is CASSGTSYNEQFF.

This clone came up once. The chain joins TRBV6-6 to TRBJ2-3; TRBD2 agrees at 14 bases. The CDR3 covers 15 residues. Germline CDR1 is MNHNY and CDR2 is SVGAGI (reference sequence). Trimming at V came to 6 bases and at J to 5 bases, leaving 4 bases not matched to a gene. The CDR3 DNA follows: TGTGCCAGCAGGGCCGGACTAGCGGGAGGAGATACGCAGTATTTT. It codes for CASRAGLAGGDTQYF.

The chain recombines TRBV7-6 with TRBJ1-1, with D hard to call. The V and J ends lost 2 bases and 2 bases respectively, with 6 bases between them. There are 13 residues in the CDR3. Germline V CDR1 and CDR2: SGHVS, FNYEAQ. The CDR3, as DNA: TGTGCCAGCAGCTTATCCTATAACACTGAAGCTTTCTTT. This encodes CASSLSYNTEAFF. Full variable domain (rest looked up from reference TRBV7-6 and TRBJ1-1): GAGVSQSPRYKVTKRGQDVALRCDPISGHVSLYWYRQALGQGPEFLTYFNYEAQQDKSGLPNDRFSAERPEGSISTLTIQRTEQRDSAMYRCASSLSYNTEAFFGQGTRLTVV.

This chain joins TRBV30 and TRBJ1-4; D is possibly TRBD1 (5 bases). The germline CDR1 and CDR2 sequences are GTSNPN and SVGIG (reference sequence). The germline V and J ends were trimmed by 4 bases and 3 bases, with 9 bases remaining between them. The CDR3 totals 13 residues. CDR3 loop: CAWKTDPNEKLFF. The CDR3 coding sequence is TGTGCCTGGAAGACAGACCCTAATGAAAAACTGTTTTTT.

The chain uses TRBV11-2 and TRBJ1-5; TRBD1 is a possible D gene (6 bases). V gave up 6 bases and J gave up 7 bases, with 19 bases separating them. The CDR3 has 15 amino acids. Per the germline V gene, CDR1 is SGHAT and CDR2 is FQNNGV. DNA of the CDR3: TGTGCCAGCAGTGACAGGACGGGGATCAGACAGCCCCAGCATTTT. It is translated as CASSDRTGIRQPQHF.

This clone appeared a few times. The chain links TRBV19 to TRBJ1-1; tentatively, D is TRBD1 (5 bases). The CDR3 totals 14 residues. The germline CDR1 and CDR2 sequences are LNHDA and SQIVND (reference sequence). Trimming removed 2 bases at V and 4 bases at J, with 11 bases between. The CDR3 nucleotides read TGTGCCAGTAGTATAAGCACAAGGGGCACTGAAGCTTTCTTT. It yields the protein CASSISTRGTEAFF.

The CDR3 nucleotides are TGTGCCAGCAGCTTAGTGGTAGCGGGAGTGTATCTTCCCTACGAGCAGTACTTC. Translating gives CASSLVVAGVYLPYEQYF. V and J are TRBV7-3 and TRBJ2-7; 9 nucleotides line up with TRBD2. The germline gives CDR1 SGHTA, CDR2 FQGTGA. Losses at the gene ends were 2 bases for V and 2 bases for J; bases not matched to a gene: 13. The CDR3 contains 18 residues. The whole variable domain, filled in from reference TRBV7-3 and TRBJ2-7, reads GAGVSQTPSNKVTEKGKYVELRCDPISGHTALYWYRQSLGQGPEFLIYFQGTGAADDSGLPNDRFFAVRPEGSVSTLKIQRTERGDSAVYLCASSLVVAGVYLPYEQYFGPGTRLTVT.

This chain connects TRBV4-1 to TRBJ2-7, with D tentatively TRBD2 (5 bases). Trimming pared 0 bases from V and 0 bases from J, leaving 15 bases between. The length of the CDR3 is 17 residues. CDR1 is MGHRA, CDR2 YSYEKL, per germline. The CDR3 protein is CASSQEGISAASYEQYF. For the CDR3, the DNA is TGCGCCAGCAGCCAAGAAGGAATTAGCGCGGCCTCCTACGAGCAGTACTTC.

The gene calls are TRBV25-1 and TRBJ1-1, with 8 bases aligning to TRBD1. CDR1 and CDR2 (germline): MGHDK, SYGVNS. This CDR3 spans 16 amino acids. The J segment lost 4 bases and the V segment lost 1 base, leaving 8 bases of the junction unmatched. The CDR3 region has the DNA TGTGCCAGCAGTGAATTTGTCACAGGGGGAGCCACTGAAGCTTTCTTT. It is translated as CASSEFVTGGATEAFF.

This CDR3 reads CASSAGTSGLYNEQFF. The CDR3, as DNA: TGCGCCAGCAGCGCCGGGACTAGCGGACTCTACAATGAGCAGTTCTTC. The J gene is TRBJ2-1, the V gene TRBV10-1; 11 bases align to TRBD2. CDR1 WNHNN and CDR2 SYGVQD come from the germline V gene (reference sequence). V shed 6 bases, J shed 3 bases, and the junction held 7 bases outside the gene matches. This CDR3 has 16 residues.

This clone was counted once. This chain connects TRBV2 to TRBJ1-4, with 9 bases identical to TRBD1. Looked up from germline, CDR1 is SNHLY and CDR2 is FYNNEI. CDR3 size: 14 residues. Trimming removed 10 bases from V and 8 bases from J; junction bases left unmatched: 11. This CDR3 reads CATSVGTGTEKLFF. The CDR3 DNA sequence: TGTGCCACCAGCGTGGGGACAGGGACGGAAAAACTGTTTTTT.

The genes are TRBV11-2 and TRBJ2-2; D possibly corresponds to TRBD1 (6 bases). Germline V gives CDR1 SGHAT, CDR2 FQNNGV. V gave up 5 bases and J gave up 4 bases, with 14 bases separating them. This CDR3 has 15 residues. DNA for the CDR3: TGTGCCAGCAGCCCCGGTGAAGGGGGCACCGGGGAGCTGTTTTTT. Its protein is CASSPGEGGTGELFF. Using reference TRBV11-2 and TRBJ2-2 for the parts outside the CDR3, the full variable domain is EAGVAQSPRYKIIEKRQSVAFWCNPISGHATLYWYQQILGQGPKLLIQFQNNGVVDDSQLPKDRFSAERLKGVDSTLKIQPAKLEDSAVYLCASSPGEGGTGELFFGEGSRLTVL.

The chain combines TRBV28 with TRBJ1-2; TRBD1 is a possible D gene (5 bases). With 10 bases removed from V and 4 bases from J, the gap between germline ends came to 16 bases. CDR3 length equals 13 residues. Germline lookup yields CDR1 MDHEN and CDR2 SYDVKM. The CDR3, as DNA: TGTGCCATCAACCTCCAGGGTGCCTATGGCTACACCTTC. Translated, it gives CAINLQGAYGYTF.

The chain carries TRBV5-4 and TRBJ1-1; TRBD1 agrees at 9 bases. The CDR3 covers 15 residues. The germline CDR1 and CDR2 sequences are SGHNT and YYREEE (reference sequence). Unmatched junction bases numbered 7, after V lost 4 bases and J lost 3 bases. The CDR3 nucleotides are TGTGCCAGCAGCCCCTGGGACAGGGAAGACACTGAAGCTTTCTTT. Protein: CASSPWDREDTEAFF.

Only one count was recorded for this clone. The chain links TRBV4-1 to TRBJ2-7; 8 nucleotides line up with TRBD1. The J segment lost 7 bases and the V segment lost 2 bases, leaving 13 bases of the junction unmatched. CDR3 length: 16 residues. Germline assignment: CDR1 MGHRA and CDR2 YSYEKL. The CDR3 is CASSQPWGQVGREQYF. CDR3 DNA sequence: TGCGCCAGCAGCCAACCGTGGGGACAGGTGGGGCGGGAGCAGTACTTC.

The chain joins TRBV7-8 to TRBJ1-6; the match to TRBD1 covers 7 bases. There are 15 residues in the CDR3. V lost 5 bases, J lost 8 bases, and 9 bases stayed unmatched. Germline CDR1 reads SGHVS; CDR2 reads FQNEAQ. In DNA, the CDR3 is TGTGCCAGCAGCGAACAGGGGCTCGTTGATTCACCCCTCCACTTT. It specifies CASSEQGLVDSPLHF.

The J gene is TRBJ2-3, the V gene TRBV29-1, with TRBD2 matching 9 bases. CDR1 and CDR2 from the germline V gene are SQVTM and ANQGSEA. The CDR3 has 16 residues. With V trimmed by 3 bases and J by 0 bases, 7 bases remained unmatched. The CDR3 is CSVDGTSGPSTDTQYF. The CDR3 nucleotides are TGCAGCGTTGACGGTACTAGCGGGCCTAGCACAGATACGCAGTATTTT.

CDR3 in amino acids: CASSSAQITHTNEQFF. CDR3 sequence (DNA): TGCGCCAGCAGCTCCGCTCAGATTACCCACACCAATGAGCAGTTCTTC. V usage is TRBV5-1 and J usage is TRBJ2-1, with D uncertain. Trimming shortened V by 3 bases and J by 6 bases, and 19 bases separated the two germline ends. Looked up from germline, CDR1 is SGHRS and CDR2 is YFSETQ. There are 16 residues in the CDR3.

This clone appeared once. The chain is built from TRBV6-5 and TRBJ2-2; D uncertain. Trimming shortened V by 0 bases and J by 9 bases, and 14 bases separated the two germline ends. Germline lookup yields CDR1 MNHEY and CDR2 SVGAGI. This CDR3 has 15 residues. The CDR3 sequence is CASSYSTRPRRELFF. For the CDR3, the DNA is TGTGCCAGCAGTTACTCGACTCGGCCTCGCCGGGAGCTGTTTTTT.

V usage is TRBV30 and J usage is TRBJ1-6; D not resolved. The CDR3 has 14 residues. Germline values: CDR1 GTSNPN, CDR2 SVGIG (reference sequence). The V end lost 4 bases, the J end lost 10 bases, and 17 bases lay between the germline ends. CDR3 in amino acids: CAWTDGVGWSPLHF. CDR3 DNA sequence: TGTGCCTGGACCGACGGGGTAGGTTGGTCACCCCTCCACTTT.

The chain couples TRBV28 to TRBJ2-3, with D uncertain. Germline V gene lookup returns CDR1 MDHEN and CDR2 SYDVKM. The germline V and J ends were trimmed by 0 bases and 1 base, with 5 bases remaining between them. This CDR3 comprises 14 residues. This CDR3 reads CASSLWAGTDTQYF. CDR3 nucleotide sequence: TGTGCCAGCAGTTTATGGGCGGGCACAGATACGCAGTATTTT. Combining the CDR3 with reference TRBV28 and TRBJ2-3 gives the whole variable domain DVKVTQSSRYLVKRTGEKVFLECVQDMDHENMFWYRQDPGLGLRLIYFSYDVKMKEKGDIPEGYSVSREKKERFSLILESASTNQTSMYLCASSLWAGTDTQYFGPGTRLTVL.

This chain uses TRBV6-5 with TRBJ2-5; possible D gene TRBD2, 6 bases. CDR1 is MNHEY, CDR2 SVGAGI, per germline. This CDR3 region has 13 residues. Trimming removed 6 bases from V and 4 bases from J, with 12 bases in between. CDR3 DNA: TGTGCCAGCAGGGCCCCAGCGGGAGAGACCCAGTACTTC. It yields the protein CASRAPAGETQYF.

The CDR3 coding sequence is TGTGCCAGCACCCCAAAGCCGCGGGAGACTCCCTACGAGCAGTACTTC. This encodes CASTPKPRETPYEQYF. V is TRBV7-6 and J is TRBJ2-7, with 7 bases fitting TRBD2. V dropped 7 bases and J dropped 2; count of bases not matched to a gene: 14. CDR3 size: 16 residues. CDR1 is SGHVS, CDR2 FNYEAQ, per germline.

The CDR3 spells CASSGTSGRGETQYF. The CDR3 bases are TGTGCCAGCAGTGGGACTAGCGGGAGGGGGGAGACCCAGTACTTC. The V gene is TRBV2, the J gene TRBJ2-5; 15 bases are a match to TRBD2. V was clipped by 4 bases and J by 5 bases; unmatched bases: 2. Per germline, CDR1 SNHLY and CDR2 FYNNEI. This CDR3 has 15 residues.